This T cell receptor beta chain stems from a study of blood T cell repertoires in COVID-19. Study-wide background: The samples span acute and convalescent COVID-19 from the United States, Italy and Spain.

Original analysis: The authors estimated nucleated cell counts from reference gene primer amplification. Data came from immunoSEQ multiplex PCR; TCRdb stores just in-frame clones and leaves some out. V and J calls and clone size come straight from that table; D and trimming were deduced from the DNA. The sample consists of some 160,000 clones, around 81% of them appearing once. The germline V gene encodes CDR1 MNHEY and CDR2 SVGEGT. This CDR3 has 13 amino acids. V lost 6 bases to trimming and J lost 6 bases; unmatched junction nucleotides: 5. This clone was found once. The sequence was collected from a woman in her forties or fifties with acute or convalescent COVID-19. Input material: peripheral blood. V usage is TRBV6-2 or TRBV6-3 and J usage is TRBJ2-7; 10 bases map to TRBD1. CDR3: CASSRTGGFEQYF. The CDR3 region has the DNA TGTGCCAGCAGCAGGACAGGGGGGTTCGAGCAGTACTTC.